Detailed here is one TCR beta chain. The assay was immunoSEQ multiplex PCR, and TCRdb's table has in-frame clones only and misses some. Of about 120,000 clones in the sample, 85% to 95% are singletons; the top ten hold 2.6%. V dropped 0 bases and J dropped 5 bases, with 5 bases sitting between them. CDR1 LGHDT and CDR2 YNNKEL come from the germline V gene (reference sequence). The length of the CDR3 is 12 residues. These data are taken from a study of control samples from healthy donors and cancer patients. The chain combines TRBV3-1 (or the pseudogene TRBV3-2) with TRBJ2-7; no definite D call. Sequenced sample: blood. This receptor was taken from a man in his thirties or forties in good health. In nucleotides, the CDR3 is TGTGCCAGCAGCCAAGACCGGGACGAGCAGTACTTC. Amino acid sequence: CASSQDRDEQYF.